These T cell receptor beta chains were read from a single sample in a study of cytomegalovirus exposure and HLA in healthy donors. The protocol was immunoSEQ multiplex PCR, while the TCRdb copy is restricted to in-frame clones and leaves out a portion. The sample has more than 95,000 clones; about 78% are singletons. The sequencing sample was made of PBMCs. The origin of the receptors is a man aged 25 to 40 in good health and CMV-seronegative. Each CDR3 is given with its conserved first and last residue. D genes are given only for firm matches. Size tells how often a clone was seen (once, few, many) or the class of an expanded clone, and some rows leave it out.

TRBV7-9,TRBJ1-5,TRBD1,14,-,CASSRTGVRQPQHF,TGTGCCAGCAGCCGGACAGGGGTTCGTCAGCCCCAGCATTTT
TRBV4-1,TRBJ1-2,-,15,few,CASSPYGAGAYGYTF,TGCGCCAGCAGCCCCTATGGGGCTGGGGCCTATGGCTACACCTTC
TRBV27,TRBJ1-6,TRBD1,15,-,CASGGWDRVFSPLHF,TGTGCCAGCGGAGGGTGGGACAGGGTTTTTTCACCCCTCCACTTT
TRBV4-1,TRBJ1-5,-,15,few,CASSTQQGSDQPQHF,TGCGCCAGCAGCACTCAACAGGGCTCCGATCAGCCCCAGCATTTT
TRBV19,TRBJ2-7,-,14,-,CASSSGRSSYEQYF,TGTGCCAGTAGTAGCGGGCGGAGCTCCTACGAGCAGTACTTC
TRBV10-3,TRBJ1-6,TRBD1,14,once,CAITKDRGNSPLHF,TGTGCCATCACCAAGGACAGGGGAAATTCACCCCTCCACTTT
TRBV5-5,TRBJ1-1,-,13,-,CASSTGVDTEAFF,TGTGCCAGCAGCACGGGAGTAGACACTGAAGCTTTCTTT
TRBV10-2,TRBJ2-1,TRBD2,15,-,CASSEQRGGPNEQFF,TGCGCCAGCAGTGAGCAGCGGGGGGGCCCTAATGAGCAGTTCTTC
TRBV10-2,TRBJ1-4,TRBD1,16,-,CASRLPGQGSVGKLFF,TGCGCCAGCAGATTACCGGGACAGGGCTCCGTCGGGAAACTGTTTTTT
TRBV7-6,TRBJ1-2,-,13,few,CASSLGFGYGYTF,TGTGCCAGCAGCTTAGGGTTCGGCTATGGCTACACCTTC
TRBV28,TRBJ1-3,TRBD1,14,-,CASSSQGDGNTIYF,TGTGCCAGCAGTTCACAGGGGGACGGAAACACCATATATTTT
TRBV6-1,TRBJ1-2,TRBD1,15,-,CASSSTGTGGWGYTF,TGTGCCAGCAGCTCAACCGGGACAGGGGGATGGGGCTACACCTTC
TRBV27,TRBJ1-2,-,12,-,CASREAGVGYTF,TGTGCCAGCAGAGAGGCAGGGGTCGGCTACACCTTC
TRBV14,TRBJ1-4,-,15,-,CASSPRAGLREKLFF,TGTGCCAGCAGCCCCAGGGCAGGACTACGGGAAAAACTGTTTTTT
TRBV29-1,TRBJ2-2,TRBD2,16,few,CSAVGGAGGDTGELFF,TGCAGCGCCGTCGGGGGGGCGGGGGGCGACACCGGGGAGCTGTTTTTT
TRBV4-3,TRBJ1-1,-,16,few,CASSQGIRTEDTEAFF,TGCGCCAGCAGCCAAGGTATAAGGACAGAGGACACTGAAGCTTTCTTT
TRBV7-9,TRBJ1-2,-,16,-,CASSSHGGTHFYGYTF,TGTGCCAGCAGCAGCCACGGGGGGACACACTTCTATGGCTACACCTTC
TRBV9,TRBJ1-1,TRBD1,15,-,CASSVGQGADTEAFF,TGTGCCAGCAGCGTAGGGCAGGGGGCTGATACTGAAGCTTTCTTT
TRBV6-1,TRBJ1-1,-,14,-,CASEAGVFDTEAFF,TGTGCCAGCGAAGCAGGGGTTTTCGACACTGAAGCTTTCTTT
TRBV7-3,TRBJ1-5,-,15,-,CASSLRPGRDQPQHF,TGTGCCAGCAGCTTACGGCCAGGGAGGGATCAGCCCCAGCATTTT
TRBV4-2,TRBJ2-7,TRBD1,21,-,CASSQVSGWGGGQGSSYEQYF,TGTGCCAGCAGCCAAGTCTCAGGTTGGGGAGGGGGACAGGGGAGCTCCTACGAGCAGTACTTC
TRBV15,TRBJ2-7,-,14,-,CATSREGQFYEQYF,TGTGCCACCAGCAGAGAAGGACAGTTCTACGAGCAGTACTTC
TRBV28,TRBJ1-6,TRBD1,14,-,CASRITGVNSPLHF,TGTGCCAGCAGGATCACAGGGGTCAATTCACCCCTCCACTTT
TRBV19,TRBJ1-1,-,15,-,CASSIAGGGYTEAFF,TGTGCCAGTAGTATAGCTGGGGGCGGGTACACTGAAGCTTTCTTT
TRBV9,TRBJ2-3,-,13,few,CASSVGSPDTQYF,TGTGCCAGCAGCGTAGGAAGCCCAGATACGCAGTATTTT
TRBV30,TRBJ2-3,TRBD2,13,-,CAWSGTGTSVQYF,TGTGCCTGGAGTGGGACCGGGACTAGCGTGCAGTATTTT
TRBV6-5,TRBJ2-5,TRBD1,15,-,CASSSAGTGKETQYF,TGTGCCAGCAGTTCGGCCGGGACAGGGAAAGAGACCCAGTACTTC
TRBV4-3,TRBJ2-7,-,14,-,CASSQDPGGYEQYF,TGCGCCAGCAGCCAAGACCCCGGGGGTTACGAGCAGTACTTC
TRBV27,TRBJ2-3,-,19,-,CASSTRRETGEGSTDTQYF,TGTGCCAGCAGTACTAGGCGGGAAACAGGGGAAGGAAGCACAGATACGCAGTATTTT
TRBV7-9,TRBJ2-7,TRBD1,15,-,CASSRPGTVSYEQYF,TGTGCCAGCAGCAGACCCGGGACAGTCTCCTACGAGCAGTACTTC
TRBV30,TRBJ1-3,-,15,few,CAWGDSLGRANTIYF,TGTGCCTGGGGCGACAGCCTCGGTAGAGCGAACACCATATATTTT
TRBV6-4,TRBJ2-2,-,14,many,CASRDPGGTGELFF,TGTGCCAGCAGAGACCCCGGAGGTACCGGGGAGCTGTTTTTT
TRBV13,TRBJ1-1,TRBD1,15,-,CASSTGDFTGAEAFF,TGTGCCAGCTCGACAGGGGATTTCACAGGGGCTGAAGCTTTCTTT
TRBV6-6,TRBJ1-4,-,15,-,CASSTLQGGNEKLFF,TGTGCCAGCAGTACCCTACAGGGTGGTAATGAAAAACTGTTTTTT
TRBV30,TRBJ2-3,-,13,-,CAWILKGSDTQYF,TGTGCCTGGATCCTCAAGGGGTCAGATACGCAGTATTTT
TRBV7-2,TRBJ2-7,-,13,-,CASSLQLGYEQYF,TGTGCCAGCAGCTTACAGCTGGGCTACGAGCAGTACTTC
TRBV5-1,TRBJ2-7,-,16,few,CASSLEVYELSYEQYF,TGCGCCAGCAGCTTGGAAGTGTATGAACTCTCGTACGAGCAGTACTTC
TRBV4-3,TRBJ1-1,-,13,-,CASSQAHGTEAFF,TGCGCCAGCAGCCAAGCTCACGGCACTGAAGCTTTCTTT
TRBV2,TRBJ2-3,TRBD2,15,-,CASSVLAGGTDTQYF,TGTGCCAGCAGTGTTTTAGCGGGGGGCACAGATACGCAGTATTTT
TRBV7-8,TRBJ2-7,-,13,few,CASNQRPAYEQYF,TGTGCCAGCAACCAGAGGCCGGCATACGAGCAGTACTTC